This TCR beta chain is from a study of cytotoxic CD8 clonotypes in ibrutinib-treated CLL. On the study more broadly: Among responders, roughly 24 were partial and 2 complete; after median roughly 70 months, roughly 14 stayed remitted and roughly twelve progressed.

Germline V gene data show CDR1 as SGHDN and CDR2 as FVKESK. The CDR3 contains 15 residues. Germline trimming cut 4 bases from V and 3 bases from J; bases unmatched to any gene: 5. Concerning this clone itself: The antigen is unknown.

Target depth was 1 in 200,000 to 1 in 1 million T cells, about 10x per clonotype. Some clones are missing from TCRdb's copy, which holds only in-frame ones; the method was immunoSEQ multiplex PCR. This table has about 72,000 clones, about 64% appearing once. Regarding the study as a whole: Circulating CD8+ T-cell counts were tracked by baseline clonality, which exceeded that of age-matched healthy donors.

V and J are TRBV14 and TRBJ1-1; 10 bases are shared with TRBD1. The sequencing used PBMCs, collected after 12 months of ibrutinib treatment. The receptor was derived from a human donor with chronic lymphocytic leukemia. The CDR3 sequence: CASSRLGTGDTEAFF. Written as DNA, the CDR3 is TGTGCCAGCAGCCGCCTTGGGACAGGGGACACTGAAGCTTTCTTT.